The rows below give T cell receptor beta chains drawn from one sample of a study of blood T cell repertoires in COVID-19. Sequenced by immunoSEQ multiplex PCR; TCRdb stores in-frame clones only, minus some. The repertoire includes 150,000 or so clones, 86% of them detected once, and 8% to 10% sits in the top ten. The sequencing input was peripheral blood. The receptors stem from a man aged 60-69 years with acute or convalescent COVID-19. The conserved cysteine and the conserved F or W are not part of the CDR3 here. Each record gives: clone size, V gene, J gene, CDR3 protein. The size field is filled for only some rows; it gives once, few, many or a size class.

abundance: -; v_gene: TRBV29-1; j_gene: TRBJ2-7; CDR3aa: SALIGTSGREQY
abundance: -; v_gene: TRBV28; j_gene: TRBJ1-1; CDR3aa: ASSSQGADTEAF
abundance: once; v_gene: TRBV28; j_gene: TRBJ1-5; CDR3aa: ASRSGARRAGQPQH
abundance: -; v_gene: TRBV27; j_gene: TRBJ2-1; CDR3aa: ASSLISGAGVDNEQF
abundance: -; v_gene: TRBV19; j_gene: TRBJ2-1; CDR3aa: ASSIMAGDLYNEQF
abundance: -; v_gene: TRBV7-2; j_gene: TRBJ2-1; CDR3aa: ASSLGAATYNEQF
abundance: -; v_gene: TRBV5-1; j_gene: TRBJ2-3; CDR3aa: AIPASGRLSSTDTQY
abundance: once; v_gene: TRBV6-5; j_gene: TRBJ1-2; CDR3aa: AIDEQASYGYT
abundance: -; v_gene: TRBV4-1; j_gene: TRBJ1-5; CDR3aa: ASSQVQGMPQH
abundance: -; v_gene: TRBV5-6; j_gene: TRBJ1-2; CDR3aa: ASSSRQGGPIYGYT
abundance: -; v_gene: TRBV2; j_gene: TRBJ1-1; CDR3aa: ASSAAAQAETEAF
abundance: once; v_gene: TRBV19; j_gene: TRBJ2-1; CDR3aa: ASSFLGLSYNEQF
abundance: once; v_gene: TRBV18; j_gene: TRBJ1-1; CDR3aa: ASSPPGGQNTEAF
abundance: -; v_gene: TRBV14; j_gene: TRBJ2-5; CDR3aa: ASSQDRLAGGPYTETQY
abundance: -; v_gene: TRBV7-9; j_gene: TRBJ2-2; CDR3aa: ASSWTSGMSTGELF
abundance: -; v_gene: TRBV30; j_gene: TRBJ1-6; CDR3aa: AGAGGQGGSPLH
abundance: -; v_gene: TRBV5-4; j_gene: TRBJ2-7; CDR3aa: ASSPGQAGGGYEQY